These T cell receptor beta chains were read from a single sample in a study of prognosis after radiotherapy for stage I lung cancer. Each CDR3 protein is one row after TCRdb ran MiXCR on the multiplex PCR reads. The sample includes about 27,000 distinct CDR3 sequences, about 45% seen only once; the top ten take around 14%. Sequencing was performed on PBMCs, taken before or after stereotactic body radiation therapy (not recorded which). The source of these receptors is a donor aged 50 or older with non-small cell lung cancer. The CDR3 runs from the conserved cysteine through the conserved F or W. A D gene is named only where the DNA matches it firmly. For some rows the clone size is stated as once, few or many, or as a class when expanded; others skip it.

TRBJ2-6 | TRBD1 | many | TRBV4-1 | CASSQAVTGAGANVLTF | TGCGCCAGCAGCCAAGCGGTCACAGGGGCTGGGGCCAACGTCCTGACTTTC
TRBJ1-5 | - | many | TRBV12-3/TRBV12-4 | CASSLTSGSNQPQHF | TGTGCCAGCAGTTTAACGTCCGGTAGCAATCAGCCCCAGCATTTT
TRBJ1-6 | - | medium-sized | TRBV12-3/TRBV12-4 | CASSRMGNSPLHF | TGTGCCAGCAGTAGGATGGGAAATTCACCCCTCCACTTT
TRBJ2-7 | - | once | TRBV28 | CASSRVLSGPEQYF | TGTGCCAGCAGTAGGGTGTTGTCGGGCCCCGAGCAGTACTTC
TRBJ2-1 | TRBD2 | many | TRBV7-2 | CASSLGPGGNYNEQFF | TGTGCCAGCAGCTTAGGACCGGGGGGGAACTACAATGAGCAGTTCTTC
TRBJ1-1 | - | - | TRBV9 | CASSDWGRFDAFF | TGTGCCAGCAGCGACTGGGGCAGGTTTGACGCTTTCTTT
TRBJ2-1 | - | - | TRBV20-1 | CSAPTTSGDEQFF | TGCAGTGCTCCGACGACTAGTGGCGATGAGCAGTTCTTC
TRBJ1-2 | TRBD1 | - | TRBV6-2/TRBV6-3 | CASSYSWSGQGADGYTF | TGTGCCAGCAGTTACTCATGGTCGGGACAGGGGGCCGATGGCTACACCTTC
TRBJ1-4 | TRBD1 | - | TRBV5-4 | CASSTRDREKLFF | TGTGCCAGCAGCACCCGGGACAGGGAAAAACTGTTTTTT
TRBJ2-3 | - | many | TRBV4-3 | CASSQDMGQDTQYF | TGCGCCAGCAGCCAAGATATGGGGCAAGATACGCAGTATTTT
TRBJ2-5 | TRBD1 | many | TRBV2 | CASSDVRGLETQYF | TGTGCCAGCAGTGATGTCAGGGGGCTAGAGACCCAGTACTTC
TRBJ2-7 | - | - | TRBV7-8 | CASAPGMGAYYEHYF | TGTGCCAGCGCCCCTGGCATGGGGGCATATTACGAGCATTACTTC
TRBJ2-3 | TRBD2 | - | TRBV12-3/TRBV12-4 | CASATGVSGTDTQYF | TGTGCCAGCGCCACTGGGGTTAGCGGGACAGATACGCAGTATTTT
TRBJ2-2 | - | once | TRBV4-2 | CASSQAGPIATGELFF | TGTGCCAGCAGCCAGGCGGGACCCATTGCAACCGGGGAGCTGTTTTTT
TRBJ2-3 | TRBD1 | - | TRBV7-9 | CASNCAYGTGGLEADTQYF | TGTGCCAGCAACTGCGCCTATGGGACAGGGGGGCTAGAAGCAGATACGCAGTATTTT
TRBJ2-7 | - | many | TRBV6-2/TRBV6-3 | CASRTRQDFYEQYF | TGTGCCAGCAGAACCAGGCAGGACTTCTACGAGCAGTACTTC
TRBJ2-7 | TRBD2 | medium-sized | TRBV5-5 | CASSLDAGGSYEQYF | TGTGCCAGCAGCTTAGATGCGGGGGGCTCCTACGAGCAGTACTTC
TRBJ2-3 | - | many | TRBV6-1 | CASKSGSTDTQYF | TGTGCCAGCAAGAGCGGGAGCACAGATACGCAGTATTTT
TRBJ1-2 | TRBD1 | - | TRBV14 | CASRTGQGGIYTF | TGTGCCAGCAGGACGGGACAGGGAGGTATCTACACCTTC
TRBJ2-5 | TRBD2 | many | TRBV19 | CASSSRTSGGSGETQYF | TGTGCCAGTAGTTCTAGGACTAGCGGGGGGTCTGGAGAGACCCAGTACTTC
TRBJ2-2 | TRBD2 | medium-sized | TRBV6-6 | CASSYSGLAGQNTGELFF | TGTGCCAGCAGTTACTCTGGACTAGCGGGACAGAACACCGGGGAGCTGTTTTTT
TRBJ2-1 | - | medium-sized | TRBV19 | CASSISAGKYNEQFF | TGTGCCAGTAGTATTTCGGCAGGGAAATACAATGAGCAGTTCTTC
TRBJ2-3 | - | - | TRBV20-1 | CIAMTDGGSTDTQYF | TGCATTGCTATGACTGATGGGGGTAGCACAGATACGCAGTATTTT
TRBJ2-7 | - | - | TRBV6-5 | CASSLGQTYEQYF | TGTGCCAGCAGTTTAGGACAGACCTACGAGCAGTACTTC
TRBJ2-7 | - | few | TRBV24-1 | CATSDRGWVEQYF | TGTGCCACCAGTGATCGGGGTTGGGTCGAGCAGTACTTT
TRBJ1-2 | TRBD1 | many | TRBV4-2 | CASSQETPVRGRLIVGYTF | TGTGCCAGCAGCCAAGAGACCCCGGTTAGGGGGCGCTTAATTGTTGGCTACACCTTC
TRBJ2-5 | TRBD1 | many | TRBV12-3/TRBV12-4 | CASRRQGAGETQYF | TGTGCCAGCAGACGACAGGGGGCAGGGGAGACCCAGTACTTC
TRBJ2-7 | - | - | TRBV7-3 | CASSLTVGSYDQYF | TGTGCCAGCAGCCTAACGGTGGGGTCCTACGATCAGTACTTC
TRBJ2-5 | - | once | TRBV12-3/TRBV12-4 | CASSLAQPETQYF | TGTGCCAGCAGTTTAGCCCAACCGGAGACCCAGTACTTC
TRBJ2-7 | - | many | TRBV7-2 | CASSLARLYEQYF | TGTGCCAGCAGCTTAGCGAGGCTTTACGAGCAGTACTTC
TRBJ1-2 | TRBD1 | few | TRBV5-6 | CASSIRQGGGYTF | TGTGCCAGCAGCATCCGACAGGGGGGTGGCTACACCTTC
TRBJ2-7 | - | - | TRBV2 | CASSGTGMGSYEQYF | TGTGCCAGCAGTGGGACTGGTATGGGGTCCTACGAGCAGTACTTC
TRBJ2-7 | TRBD2 | many | TRBV12-3/TRBV12-4 | CASSFGGRSYEQYF | TGTGCCAGCAGTTTTGGCGGGAGGTCCTACGAGCAGTACTTC
TRBJ2-3 | TRBD1 | - | TRBV20-1 | CSATNSDRGRTDTQYF | TGCAGTGCTACCAACTCCGACAGGGGAAGGACAGATACGCAGTATTTT
TRBJ1-6 | - | many | TRBV5-4 | CASSSAGTGGSPLHF | TGTGCCAGCAGCTCGGCCGGGACGGGCGGTTCACCCCTCCACTTT
TRBJ2-7 | TRBD1 | many | TRBV28 | CASSFFPGQGRYEQYF | TGTGCCAGCAGTTTTTTTCCGGGACAGGGGCGGTACGAGCAGTACTTC
TRBJ1-2 | - | - | TRBV11-2 | CASSLDLGDGYTF | TGTGCCAGCAGCTTAGATCTTGGGGATGGCTACACCTTC
TRBJ2-2 | - | - | TRBV6-2/TRBV6-3 | CASSVSYNTGELFF | TGTGCCAGCAGTGTTAGCTATAACACCGGGGAGCTGTTTTTT
TRBJ2-1 | - | - | TRBV6-1 | CSSSPETDEQFF | TGTTCCAGCAGTCCTGAGACCGACGAGCAGTTCTTC
TRBJ2-7 | - | medium-sized | TRBV7-9 | CASSRDGISYEQYF | TGTGCCAGCAGCCGGGACGGTATCTCCTACGAGCAGTACTTC
TRBJ2-7 | TRBD1 | once | TRBV6-2/TRBV6-3 | CASRVDRGGYEQYF | TGTGCCAGCAGAGTTGACAGGGGCGGCTACGAGCAGTACTTC